This T cell receptor (beta chain) came from a study of identical twins. Study-wide results and limits: Out-of-frame alpha sequences common to twins exhibited an excess of low generation probability. Excess sharing by twins proved weaker in beta out-of-frame sequences.

TCRdb ran MiXCR on the 5' RACE reads and lists one entry per CDR3 protein. The sample has approximately 700,000 distinct CDR3 sequences; roughly 20% are singletons. For this clonotype: Antigen specificity is unknown.

The CDR3 loop spans 14 amino acids. Germline lookup yields CDR1 PRHDT and CDR2 FYEKMQ (reference sequence). V lost 3 bases and J lost 7, with 12 bases in between. This sample was shared with a second study, whose subject was T cells expressing NK-cell markers. From that report: It remained uncertain whether the expanded NKG2C+ T cell clones were specific for HCMV antigens.

The TCR comes from a woman between 18 and 30 years old in good health. Sequencing input: PBMCs. The J gene is TRBJ1-4, the V gene TRBV13; D perhaps matches TRBD1 (6 bases). The chain's CDR3 is CASSLMGAPEKLFF. DNA for the CDR3: TGTGCCAGCAGCTTGATGGGGGCGCCTGAAAAACTGTTTTTT.